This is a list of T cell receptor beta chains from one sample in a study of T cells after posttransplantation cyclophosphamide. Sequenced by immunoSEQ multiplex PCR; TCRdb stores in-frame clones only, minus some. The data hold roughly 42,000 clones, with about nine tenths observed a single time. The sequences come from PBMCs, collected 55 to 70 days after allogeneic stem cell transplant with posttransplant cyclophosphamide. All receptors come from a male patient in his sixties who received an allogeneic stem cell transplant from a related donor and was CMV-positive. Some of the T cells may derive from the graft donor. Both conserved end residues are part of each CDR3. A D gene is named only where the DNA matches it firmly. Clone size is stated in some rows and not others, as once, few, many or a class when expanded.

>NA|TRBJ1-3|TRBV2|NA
CASSDLGSGDTIYF
TGTGCCAGCAGTGATCTCGGCTCTGGAGACACCATATATTTT
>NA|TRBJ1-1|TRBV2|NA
CASRRQVNTEAFF
TGTGCCAGCAGGAGACAGGTGAACACTGAAGCTTTCTTT
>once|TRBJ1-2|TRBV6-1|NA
CASRIAGVGYTF
TGTGCCAGCAGAATTGCGGGTGTTGGCTACACCTTC
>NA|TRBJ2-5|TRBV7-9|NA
CASSSLNQETQYF
TGTGCCAGCAGCTCCTTAAATCAAGAGACCCAGTACTTC
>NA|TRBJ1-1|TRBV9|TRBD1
CASSAGQGASEAFF
TGTGCCAGCAGCGCCGGACAGGGGGCTAGTGAAGCTTTCTTT
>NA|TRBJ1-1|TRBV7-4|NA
CASSSRKPKTEAFF
TGTGCCAGCAGCTCCCGCAAGCCAAAAACTGAAGCTTTCTTT
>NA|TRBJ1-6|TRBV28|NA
CASSLTAYSPLHF
TGTGCCAGCAGTTTGACAGCCTATTCACCCCTCCACTTT
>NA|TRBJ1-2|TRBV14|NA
CASSQDWQYGYTF
TGTGCCAGCAGCCAAGACTGGCAGTATGGCTACACCTTC
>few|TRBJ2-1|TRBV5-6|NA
CASSLMQGNEQFF
TGTGCCAGCAGCTTGATGCAGGGGAATGAGCAGTTCTTC
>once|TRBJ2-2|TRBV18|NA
CASSRRENTGELFF
TGTGCCAGCTCGCGACGGGAGAACACCGGGGAGCTGTTTTTT
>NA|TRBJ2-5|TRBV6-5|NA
CASSFPGVQETQYF
TGTGCCAGCAGTTTTCCGGGGGTCCAAGAGACCCAGTACTTC
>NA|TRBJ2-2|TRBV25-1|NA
CASSEGSGTNTGELFF
TGTGCCAGCAGTGAAGGATCAGGGACGAACACCGGGGAGCTGTTTTTT
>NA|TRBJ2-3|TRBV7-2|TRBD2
CASSQPGTSGGPSTDTQYF
TGTGCCAGCAGCCAGCCCGGGACTAGCGGGGGACCTAGCACAGATACGCAGTATTTT
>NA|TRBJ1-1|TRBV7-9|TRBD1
CASSLTPGQRTTEAFF
TGTGCCAGCAGCTTAACCCCGGGACAGCGAACCACTGAAGCTTTCTTT
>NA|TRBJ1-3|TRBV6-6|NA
CATTGNSGNTIYF
TGTGCCACTACAGGAAACTCTGGAAACACCATATATTTT
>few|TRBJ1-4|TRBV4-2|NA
CASSQGGAEQEKLFF
TGTGCCAGCAGCCAAGGCGGAGCAGAGCAAGAAAAACTGTTTTTT
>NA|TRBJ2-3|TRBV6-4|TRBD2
CASRLAGDTGDTQYF
TGTGCCAGCAGACTAGCGGGGGACACAGGAGATACGCAGTATTTT
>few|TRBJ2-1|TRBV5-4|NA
CASSPDSSYNEQFF
TGTGCCAGCAGTCCTGACAGCTCCTACAATGAGCAGTTCTTC
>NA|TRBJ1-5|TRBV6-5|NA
CASSYSLTGDQPQHF
TGTGCCAGCAGTTACTCCTTGACAGGCGATCAGCCCCAGCATTTT
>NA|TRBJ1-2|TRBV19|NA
CATQGRYGYTF
TGTGCCACACAGGGACGGTATGGCTACACCTTC
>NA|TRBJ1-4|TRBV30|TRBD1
CAWSVGQGYEKLFF
TGTGCCTGGAGTGTGGGACAGGGATATGAAAAACTGTTTTTT
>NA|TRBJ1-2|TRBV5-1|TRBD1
CASGDRNYGYTF
TGCGCCAGCGGGGACAGGAACTATGGCTACACCTTC
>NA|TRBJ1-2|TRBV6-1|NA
CASSEGWDILYGYTF
TGTGCCAGCAGTGAAGGGTGGGACATACTCTATGGCTACACCTTC
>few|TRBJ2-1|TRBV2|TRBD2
CARQGTSGGAEQFF
TGTGCCAGGCAGGGGACTAGCGGGGGGGCTGAGCAGTTCTTC
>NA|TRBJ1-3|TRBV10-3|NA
CAISSEGGTIYF
TGTGCCATCAGCTCGGAAGGGGGCACCATATATTTT
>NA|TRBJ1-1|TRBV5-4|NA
CASYHPAGGGFTEAFF
TGTGCCAGCTACCACCCCGCCGGGGGGGGGTTCACTGAAGCTTTCTTT
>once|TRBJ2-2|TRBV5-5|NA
CASSSLTERRTGELFF
TGTGCCAGCAGCTCCTTGACAGAAAGGAGAACCGGGGAGCTGTTTTTT
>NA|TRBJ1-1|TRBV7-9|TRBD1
CASRVTGGETFF
TGTGCCAGCAGGGTAACAGGGGGCGAGACTTTCTTT
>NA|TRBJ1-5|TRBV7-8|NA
CASSLLRTDSNQPQHF
TGTGCCAGCAGCTTACTCAGGACAGATAGCAATCAGCCCCAGCATTTT
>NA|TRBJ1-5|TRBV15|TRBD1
CATSKPGGGYQPQHF
TGTGCCACCAGCAAGCCAGGGGGCGGTTATCAGCCCCAGCATTTT
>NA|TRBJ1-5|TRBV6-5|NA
CASSSRSPFNQPQHF
TGTGCCAGCAGTTCCAGGTCCCCTTTTAATCAGCCCCAGCATTTT
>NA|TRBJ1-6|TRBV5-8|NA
CASSLGARYNSPLHF
TGTGCCAGCAGCTTGGGGGCCCGATATAATTCACCCCTCCACTTT
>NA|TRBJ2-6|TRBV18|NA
CASSPKGVAVSGANVLTF
TGTGCCAGCTCACCTAAAGGGGTGGCTGTCTCTGGGGCCAACGTCCTGACTTTC
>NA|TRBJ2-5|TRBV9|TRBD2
CASSVASGGAETQYF
TGTGCCAGCAGCGTAGCTAGCGGGGGGGCGGAGACCCAGTACTTC
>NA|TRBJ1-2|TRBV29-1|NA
CTVEGRESYGYTF
TGCACCGTCGAGGGAAGGGAATCCTATGGCTACACCTTC
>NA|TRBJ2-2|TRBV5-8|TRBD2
CASRPRLAGDTGELFF
TGTGCCAGCAGGCCAAGACTAGCGGGGGACACCGGGGAGCTGTTTTTT
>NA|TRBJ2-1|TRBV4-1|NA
CASSQDANEQFF
TGCGCCAGCAGCCAAGATGCGAATGAGCAGTTCTTC
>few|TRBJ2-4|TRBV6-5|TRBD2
CASSYTSGAKNIQYF
TGTGCCAGCAGTTACACCAGCGGGGCGAAAAACATTCAGTACTTC
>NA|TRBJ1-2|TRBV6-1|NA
CASREGVVYGYTF
TGTGCCAGCAGGGAGGGAGTGGTCTATGGCTACACCTTC
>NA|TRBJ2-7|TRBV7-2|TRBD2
CASSFLAGKAYEQYF
TGTGCCAGCAGCTTTTTAGCGGGGAAAGCCTACGAGCAGTACTTC
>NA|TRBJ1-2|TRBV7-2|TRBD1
CASSRQGPSLGYTF
TGTGCCAGCAGCCGACAGGGCCCGTCGCTTGGCTACACCTTC
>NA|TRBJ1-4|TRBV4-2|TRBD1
CASSQVAGGYEKLFF
TGTGCCAGCAGCCAAGTCGCAGGGGGCTATGAAAAACTGTTTTTT
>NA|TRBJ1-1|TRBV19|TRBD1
CASSSQGDSVVTEAFF
TGTGCCAGTAGCTCACAGGGGGATTCGGTTGTCACTGAAGCTTTCTTT
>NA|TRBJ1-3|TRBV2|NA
CASSGEVNSGNTIYF
TGTGCCAGCAGTGGCGAAGTTAACTCTGGAAACACCATATATTTT
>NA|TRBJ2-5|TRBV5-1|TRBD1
CASSKGQGKETQYF
TGCGCCAGCAGCAAGGGACAGGGTAAAGAGACCCAGTACTTC
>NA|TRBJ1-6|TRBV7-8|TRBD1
CASSWAGTANSPLHF
TGTGCCAGCAGCTGGGCCGGGACAGCTAATTCACCCCTCCACTTT
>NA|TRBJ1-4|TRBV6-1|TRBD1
CASSGRQGGTGEKLFF
TGTGCCAGCAGTGGAAGACAGGGAGGTACTGGTGAAAAACTGTTTTTT
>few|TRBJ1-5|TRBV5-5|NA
CASSLRENKSISNQPQHF
TGTGCCAGCAGCTTGCGGGAGAACAAGAGTATCTCCAATCAGCCCCAGCATTTT
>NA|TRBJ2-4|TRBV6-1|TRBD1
CASSEISGDRGLNF
TGTGCCAGCAGTGAAATATCTGGGGACAGGGGCTTGAACTTC
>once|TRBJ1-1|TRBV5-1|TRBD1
CASTAGGNTEAFF
TGCGCCAGCACCGCAGGGGGAAACACTGAAGCTTTCTTT
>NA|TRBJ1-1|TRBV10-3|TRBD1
CAIRDREGTEAFF
TGTGCCATCAGGGACAGGGAGGGAACTGAAGCTTTCTTT
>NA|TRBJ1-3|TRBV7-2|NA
CASSLGRLAGNTIYF
TGTGCCAGCAGCTTAGGCAGGCTCGCTGGAAACACCATATATTTT
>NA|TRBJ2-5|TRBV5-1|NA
CASSSGQAQETQYF
TGCGCCAGCAGCTCGGGACAAGCCCAAGAGACCCAGTACTTC
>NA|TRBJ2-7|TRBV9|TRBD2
CASSPRDYTYEQYF
TGTGCCAGCAGCCCCCGGGACTACACCTACGAGCAGTACTTC